This T cell receptor (beta chain) was sequenced during a study of tumor and adjacent non-tumor tissue in lung cancer. Study information: Stage I to III disease affected 10 men and about five women aged roughly 31 to 76.

The template was RNA from unsorted bulk tissue. More than 3 cm separated this lung sample from the edge of the tumor. TCRbeta libraries were built with three rounds of nested PCR, modified from ARM-PCR. Each CDR3 protein gets one entry after TCRdb re-called the multiplex PCR reads with MiXCR. Of about 43,000 distinct CDR3 sequences detected, over 55% appear once; the ten largest clones hold over 40%. The study, taken as a whole, reports: Patients with more diverse tumor TCRs had worse survival. Top 100 clones took a larger repertoire share in normal lung.

The sample holds a few counts of this clonotype. Its target is not known. CDR3 length: 16 amino acids. Germline V lookup: CDR1 SGHRS, CDR2 YFSETQ. V was clipped by 0 bases and J by 0 bases, with 13 bases between them. This TCR derives from a man in his fifties with non-small cell lung cancer. The sample taken for sequencing was distant non-tumor lung tissue. The chain links TRBV5-1 to TRBJ2-7; D remains ambiguous. This CDR3 reads CASSLVVASSSYEQYF. As DNA, the CDR3 is TGCGCCAGCAGCTTGGTCGTCGCCAGTAGCTCCTACGAGCAGTACTTC. Full variable domain (rest looked up from reference TRBV5-1 and TRBJ2-7): KAGVTQTPRYLIKTRGQQVTLSCSPISGHRSVSWYQQTPGQGLQFLFEYFSETQRNKGNFPGRFSGRQFSNSRSEMNVSTLELGDSALYLCASSLVVASSSYEQYFGPGTRLTVT.